A single sample gave rise to the 26 T cell receptor beta chains below, sequenced in a study of blood T cell repertoires in COVID-19. Assay used: immunoSEQ multiplex PCR; TCRdb lists only in-frame clones, some missing. The sample records some 41,000 clones, about 85% being singletons. Specimen: peripheral blood. Source of these receptors: a woman older than 75 with active COVID-19.

The chain recombines TRBV10-3 with TRBJ1-4; 9 bases are a match to TRBD1. Germline CDR1 reads ENHRY; CDR2 reads SYGVKD. Trimming at V came to 0 bases and at J to 8 bases, leaving 4 bases not matched to a gene. The CDR3 extends over 15 amino acids. The CDR3 sequence is CAISESGQGGEKLFF. CDR3 bases: TGTGCCATCAGTGAGTCGGGACAGGGAGGAGAAAAACTGTTTTTT.

This chain connects TRBV18 to TRBJ1-4; 12 bases fit TRBD1. V gave up 0 bases and J gave up 1 base; unmatched junction bases: 9. There are 20 residues in the CDR3. CDR1 KGHSH and CDR2 LQKENI come from the germline V gene. CDR3 sequence (DNA): TGTGCCAGCTCACCACCCCCCGGGACAGGGGGCGCGGAAACTAATGAAAAACTGTTTTTT. Its protein is CASSPPPGTGGAETNEKLFF.

The rearrangement uses TRBV29-1 and TRBJ1-4; possible D gene TRBD1, 5 bases. The CDR3 has 12 amino acids. Germline CDR1 SQVTM, CDR2 ANQGSEA. Trimming cost V 7 bases and J 6 bases, with 12 bases left between them. CDR3 in DNA: TGCAGCGCCAGGGCTTCTTATGAAAAACTGTTTTTT. Amino acids: CSARASYEKLFF.

In DNA form, the CDR3 reads TGTGCCAGCACCGCATATGGGCGCGGGGAGACCCAGTACTTC. Amino acids: CASTAYGRGETQYF. The chain couples TRBV7-2 to TRBJ2-5, with a weak D call TRBD2 (5 bases). The ends were cut back, 7 bases at V and 5 bases at J, with 17 bases in the middle. The length of the CDR3 is 14 residues. Germline loops: CDR1 SGHTA, CDR2 FQGNSA.

This clone has a single count. This chain joins TRBV9 and TRBJ2-4; 7 bases agree with TRBD1. The germline gives CDR1 SGDLS, CDR2 YYNGEE. The CDR3 sequence is 18 residues long. The ends lost 0 bases at V and 1 base at J; junction bases unmatched: 10. The CDR3 here is CASSVATPEGAAKNIQYF. CDR3 nucleotide sequence: TGTGCCAGCAGCGTAGCTACCCCTGAGGGGGCGGCCAAAAACATTCAGTACTTC.

The chain is built from TRBV29-1 and TRBJ2-1; D is ambiguous. CDR3 size: 14 residues. Trimming removed 4 bases at V and 5 bases at J, with 15 bases between. Per germline, CDR1 SQVTM and CDR2 ANQGSEA. CDR3 sequence reads: CSVAISAADNEQFF. The CDR3, as DNA: TGCAGCGTTGCCATCTCCGCGGCGGACAATGAGCAGTTCTTC.

The J gene is TRBJ1-2, the V gene TRBV10-2; 7 bases agree with TRBD1. The CDR3 totals 16 residues. The trim removed 0 bases at V and 0 bases at J, leaving 4 bases unmatched. The germline CDR1 and CDR2 sequences are WSHSY and SAAADI. The CDR3 spells CASSESGGVPNYGYTF. The DNA of the CDR3 is TGCGCCAGCAGTGAGTCAGGGGGCGTTCCTAACTATGGCTACACCTTC.

This clone has just one count. J is TRBJ2-2 and V is TRBV13; 8 bases fit TRBD2. The CDR3 runs to 17 residues. CDR1 and CDR2 from the germline V gene are PRHDT and FYEKMQ (reference sequence). Trimming cost V 3 bases and J 0 bases; bases outside gene matches: 6. The CDR3 here is CASSLSLADPNTGELFF. The CDR3 DNA sequence: TGTGCCAGCAGCTTGTCACTAGCGGACCCGAACACCGGGGAGCTGTTTTTT.

This chain connects TRBV6-2 or TRBV6-3 to TRBJ2-1; TRBD2 agrees at 12 bases. The germline gives CDR1 MNHEY, CDR2 SVGEGT. The CDR3 has 15 amino acids. The V gene end was trimmed by 5 bases and the J gene end by 5 bases; junction bases not matched to a gene: 4. The CDR3 here is CASSALAGGHNEQFF. The CDR3 DNA reads TGTGCCAGCAGTGCGCTAGCGGGGGGGCACAATGAGCAGTTCTTC.

V gene TRBV7-9 combines with J gene TRBJ2-5; TRBD2 agrees at 13 bases. In germline, CDR1 is SEHNR, CDR2 FQNEAQ (reference sequence). V shed 8 bases, J shed 5 bases, and the junction held 8 bases outside the gene matches. This CDR3 region has 15 residues. DNA of the CDR3: TGTGCCAGCGGGGGGACTAGCGGGATCGGGGAGACCCAGTACTTC. Amino acid sequence: CASGGTSGIGETQYF. Complete variable domain (other parts from reference TRBV7-9 and TRBJ2-5): DTGVSQNPRHKITKRGQNVTFRCDPISEHNRLYWYRQTLGQGPEFLTYFQNEAQLEKSRLLSDRFSAERPKGSFSTLEIQRTEQGDSAMYLCASGGTSGIGETQYFGPGTRLLVL.

The chain links TRBV7-9 to TRBJ1-3, with D possibly matching TRBD1 (5 bases). The germline CDR1 and CDR2 sequences are SEHNR and FQNEAQ (reference sequence). The CDR3 length is 14 residues. Trimming took off 10 bases at V and 2 bases at J, with 15 bases between the two ends. This chain's CDR3 is CATNLGLPGNTIYF. DNA of the CDR3: TGTGCCACCAACCTGGGGCTACCTGGAAACACCATATATTTT. The full variable domain, in which reference TRBV7-9 and TRBJ1-3 provide the parts outside the CDR3, is DTGVSQNPRHKITKRGQNVTFRCDPISEHNRLYWYRQTLGQGPEFLTYFQNEAQLEKSRLLSDRFSAERPKGSFSTLEIQRTEQGDSAMYLCATNLGLPGNTIYFGEGSWLTVV.

As concerns this clone: The final CDR3 position lacks the conserved phenylalanine or tryptophan, pointing to a likely read error. The DNA is omitted, as the CDR3 cannot be located on it reliably, and the CDR3 follows TCRdb's listing. The chain has TRBV28 and TRBJ2-3; the table's TRBD2 call for D was not verified on the DNA. Germline CDR1 reads MDHEN; CDR2 reads SYDVKM. The CDR3 is 13 amino acids long, termini counted. This CDR3 reads CASSSDSLAGAIV.

V is TRBV5-5 and J is TRBJ2-2; 11 nucleotides match TRBD1. Germline loops: CDR1 SGHKS, CDR2 YYEKEE (reference sequence). J lost 5 bases, V lost 4 bases, and 7 bases had no gene match. This CDR3 is built from 16 residues. The CDR3 sequence is CASSAGTGGSTGELFF. In DNA, the CDR3 is TGTGCCAGCAGCGCCGGGACAGGGGGTTCGACCGGGGAGCTGTTTTTT.

The genes are TRBV27 and TRBJ1-1; 9 nucleotides match TRBD1. Germline V gene sequence: CDR1 MNHEY, CDR2 SMNVEV (reference sequence). The ends lost 6 bases at V and 1 base at J; junction bases unmatched: 3. The CDR3 has 14 residues. The CDR3 protein is CASRGTGRNTEAFF. CDR3 in DNA: TGTGCCAGCAGGGGGACAGGGAGGAACACTGAAGCTTTCTTT.

J is TRBJ2-1 and V is TRBV4-1; 9 bases align to TRBD2. V shed 3 bases, J shed 1 base, and the junction held 1 base outside the gene matches. The CDR3 is made up of 15 amino acids. Germline V gene lookup returns CDR1 MGHRA and CDR2 YSYEKL. CDR3 amino acids: CASSQTSGSYNEQFF. Written as DNA, the CDR3 is TGCGCCAGCAGCCAGACTAGCGGTTCCTACAATGAGCAGTTCTTC.

The chain combines TRBV5-5 with TRBJ1-5, with TRBD1 matching over 10 bases. This CDR3 contains 17 residues. J gave up 3 bases and V 5 bases, and 11 bases lay outside the gene matches. Germline V gene lookup returns CDR1 SGHKS and CDR2 YYEKEE (reference sequence). Here the CDR3 DNA reads TGTGCCAGCAGTATTCTCTGGACAGGGGGTTCCAATCAGCCCCAGCATTTT. Translating gives CASSILWTGGSNQPQHF.

This sequence joins TRBV11-2 and TRBJ2-4, with D perhaps matching TRBD1 (5 bases). Germline V CDR1 and CDR2: SGHAT, FQNNGV. Trimming cost V 3 bases and J 8 bases, with 11 bases left between them. This CDR3 is 13 amino acids long. The CDR3 DNA follows: TGTGCCAGCAGCTTTCAGGGATTATACATTCAGTACTTC. It yields the protein CASSFQGLYIQYF.

V and J are TRBV5-1 and TRBJ2-5; D unclear. The germline V and J ends were trimmed by 6 bases and 5 bases, with 8 bases remaining between them. Germline assignment: CDR1 SGHRS and CDR2 YFSETQ. There are 11 residues in the CDR3. The CDR3 here is CASTLEETQYF. The CDR3 DNA sequence: TGCGCCAGCACCCTGGAGGAGACCCAGTACTTC.

This chain uses TRBV5-1 with TRBJ1-4; D is perhaps TRBD1 (6 bases). CDR1 is SGHRS, CDR2 YFSETQ, per germline. Trimming left V 4 bases short and J 0 bases short, with 10 bases between. This CDR3 spans 15 amino acids. The CDR3, as DNA: TGCGCCAGCAGCCCCAGGACAGCAACTAATGAAAAACTGTTTTTT. Protein: CASSPRTATNEKLFF. The variable domain in full, with the rest retrieved from reference TRBV5-1 and TRBJ1-4, is KAGVTQTPRYLIKTRGQQVTLSCSPISGHRSVSWYQQTPGQGLQFLFEYFSETQRNKGNFPGRFSGRQFSNSRSEMNVSTLELGDSALYLCASSPRTATNEKLFFGSGTQLSVL.

The rearrangement uses TRBV3-1 (or the pseudogene TRBV3-2) and TRBJ1-2; D might be TRBD1 (6 bases). Germline CDR1 is LGHDT and CDR2 is YNNKEL (reference sequence). The CDR3 covers 12 residues. The V end lost 4 bases, the J end lost 6 bases, and 9 bases lay between the germline ends. This CDR3 reads CASSLGDNGYTF. The CDR3 DNA reads as TGTGCCAGCAGCCTCGGGGACAATGGCTACACCTTC.

This chain joins TRBV4-3 and TRBJ2-2; a weak D match, TRBD1 (6 bases). The CDR3 loop spans 16 amino acids. V lost 3 bases to trimming and J lost 0 bases, with 11 bases between them. Germline CDR1 and CDR2: LGHNA and YSLEER. In DNA form, the CDR3 reads TGCGCCAGCAGCCAGGACAGCGCCGCGAACACCGGGGAGCTGTTTTTT. Protein: CASSQDSAANTGELFF.

The rearrangement uses TRBV19 and TRBJ1-2; 10 bases align to TRBD1. There are 15 residues in the CDR3. Trimming took 5 bases from V and 2 from J; bases not matched to a gene: 5. Germline CDR1 reads LNHDA; CDR2 reads SQIVND (reference sequence). This CDR3 reads CASSPGTGANYGYTF. CDR3 sequence (DNA): TGTGCCAGTAGTCCCGGGACAGGGGCGAACTATGGCTACACCTTC.

The rearrangement joins TRBV7-2 to TRBJ2-7, with 8 bases lining up with TRBD2. Trimming at V came to 8 bases and at J to 0 bases, leaving 9 bases not matched to a gene. This CDR3 has 15 amino acids. Per the germline V gene, CDR1 is SGHTA and CDR2 is FQGNSA. CDR3 sequence reads: CASRAGRGASYEQYF. Written as DNA, the CDR3 is TGTGCCAGCCGAGCCGGGAGGGGGGCCTCCTACGAGCAGTACTTC.

The rearrangement joins TRBV2 to TRBJ2-7; D unclear. The CDR3 covers 13 residues. The V and J ends lost 6 bases and 3 bases respectively, with 12 bases between them. Germline V lookup: CDR1 SNHLY, CDR2 FYNNEI. The CDR3 region is CASRSSISYEQYF. The DNA for the CDR3 is TGTGCCAGCAGAAGCTCGATTAGCTACGAGCAGTACTTC.

V usage is TRBV28 and J usage is TRBJ1-2; 8 bases are shared with TRBD1. From germline, CDR1 is MDHEN and CDR2 SYDVKM. CDR3 size: 18 residues. The V gene end was trimmed by 6 bases and the J gene end by 4 bases; junction bases not matched to a gene: 19. The CDR3 region is CASRMTGARQGLFYGYTF. The CDR3 DNA sequence: TGTGCCAGCAGGATGACAGGGGCGAGACAGGGGTTATTCTATGGCTACACCTTC.

Here the CDR3 reads CAGGQYEQYF. CDR3 coding DNA: TGTGCCGGGGGACAGTACGAGCAGTACTTC. V gene TRBV30 combines with J gene TRBJ2-7; 7 bases agree with TRBD1. Germline loops: CDR1 GTSNPN, CDR2 SVGIG (reference sequence). This CDR3 comprises 10 residues. With V trimmed by 8 bases and J by 4 bases, 2 bases remained unmatched.